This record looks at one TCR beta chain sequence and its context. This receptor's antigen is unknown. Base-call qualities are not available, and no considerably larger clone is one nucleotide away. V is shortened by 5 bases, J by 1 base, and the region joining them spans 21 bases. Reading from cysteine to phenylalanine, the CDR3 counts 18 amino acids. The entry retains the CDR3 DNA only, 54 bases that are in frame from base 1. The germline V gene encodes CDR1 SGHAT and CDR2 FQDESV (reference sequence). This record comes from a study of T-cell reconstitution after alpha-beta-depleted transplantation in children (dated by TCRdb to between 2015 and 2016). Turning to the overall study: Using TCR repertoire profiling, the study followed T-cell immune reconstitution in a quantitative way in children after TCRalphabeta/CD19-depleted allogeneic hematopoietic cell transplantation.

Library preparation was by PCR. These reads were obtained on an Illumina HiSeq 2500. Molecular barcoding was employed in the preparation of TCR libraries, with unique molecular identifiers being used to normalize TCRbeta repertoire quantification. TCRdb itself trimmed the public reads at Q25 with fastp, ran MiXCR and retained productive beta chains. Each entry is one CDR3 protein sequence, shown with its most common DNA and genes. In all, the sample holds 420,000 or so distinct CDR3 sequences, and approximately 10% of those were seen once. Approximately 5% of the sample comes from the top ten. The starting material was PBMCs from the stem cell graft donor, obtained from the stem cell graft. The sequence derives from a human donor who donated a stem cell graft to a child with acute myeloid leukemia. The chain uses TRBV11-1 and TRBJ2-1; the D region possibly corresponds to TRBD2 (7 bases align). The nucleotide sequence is TGTGCCAGCAGCCCCCTCGCGGGGGTCCAGGGGTCCTACAATGAGCAGTTCTTC. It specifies CASSPLAGVQGSYNEQFF.